This note documents a single T cell receptor beta chain sequence. Antigen specificity is unknown. The data stem from a study of shared clonotypes between healthy human individuals. Study-wide findings and caveats: With few donors, the genetic and exposure-history diversity represented was limited.

This CDR3 has 18 amino acids. The V end lost 3 bases, the J end lost 5 bases, and 25 bases lay between the germline ends. Germline lookup yields CDR1 SGHTA and CDR2 FQGNSA. Naive CD8 populations comprised CD45RO-negative cells positively selected for CCR7, excluding terminally differentiated effector memory CD45RA+ cells. Method: immunoSEQ multiplex PCR; TCRdb's copy keeps in-frame clones and lacks some. The sample includes around 1.9 million clones, 85% to 95% of them seen just once. The origin of this receptor is a man aged 18 to 30 in good health. Some clones in this sample may be carry-over from other donors' samples. The chain carries TRBV7-2 and TRBJ2-5; the D gene is possibly TRBD1 (6 bases). Sequenced sample: naive CD8+ T cells from PBMCs. CDR3 loop: CASSFTTLPGHLEETQYF. The CDR3 coding sequence is TGTGCCAGCAGCTTCACTACTCTTCCGGGACACCTCGAGGAGACCCAGTACTTC.